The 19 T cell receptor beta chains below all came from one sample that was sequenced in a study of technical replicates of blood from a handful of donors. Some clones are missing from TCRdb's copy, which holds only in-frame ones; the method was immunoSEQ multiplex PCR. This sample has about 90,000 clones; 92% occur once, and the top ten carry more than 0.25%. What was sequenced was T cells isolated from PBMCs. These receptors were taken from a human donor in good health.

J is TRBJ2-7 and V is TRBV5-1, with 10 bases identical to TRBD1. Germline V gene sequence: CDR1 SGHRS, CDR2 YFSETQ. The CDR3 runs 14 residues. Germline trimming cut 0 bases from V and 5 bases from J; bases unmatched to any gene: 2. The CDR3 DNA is TGCGCCAGCAGCTTGGGACAGGGGGCTAACGAGCAGTACTTC. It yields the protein CASSLGQGANEQYF.

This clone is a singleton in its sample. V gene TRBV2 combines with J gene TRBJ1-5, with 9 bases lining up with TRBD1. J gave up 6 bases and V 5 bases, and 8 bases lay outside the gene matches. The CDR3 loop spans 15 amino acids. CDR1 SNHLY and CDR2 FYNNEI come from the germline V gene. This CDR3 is CASSWDREAFQPQHF. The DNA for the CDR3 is TGTGCCAGCAGTTGGGACAGGGAGGCTTTTCAGCCCCAGCATTTT.

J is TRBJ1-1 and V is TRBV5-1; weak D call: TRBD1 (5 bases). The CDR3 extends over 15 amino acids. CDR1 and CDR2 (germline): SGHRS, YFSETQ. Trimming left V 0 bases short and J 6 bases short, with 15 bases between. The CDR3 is CASSLAGQAGAEAFF. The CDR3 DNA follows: TGCGCCAGCAGCTTGGCAGGGCAGGCCGGCGCTGAAGCTTTCTTT.

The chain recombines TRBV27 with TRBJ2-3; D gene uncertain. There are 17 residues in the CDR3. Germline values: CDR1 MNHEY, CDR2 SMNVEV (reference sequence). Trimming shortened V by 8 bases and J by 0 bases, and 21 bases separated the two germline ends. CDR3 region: CASATLLVQASTDTQYF. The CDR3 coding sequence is TGTGCCAGCGCCACCTTGTTAGTTCAAGCTAGCACAGATACGCAGTATTTT.

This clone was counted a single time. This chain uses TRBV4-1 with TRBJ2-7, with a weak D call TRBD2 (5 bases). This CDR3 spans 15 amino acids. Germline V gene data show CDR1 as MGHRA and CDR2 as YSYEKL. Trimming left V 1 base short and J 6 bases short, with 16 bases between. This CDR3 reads CASSQGPLSGFEQYF. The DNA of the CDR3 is TGCGCCAGCAGCCAAGGTCCTCTATCGGGGTTCGAGCAGTACTTC.

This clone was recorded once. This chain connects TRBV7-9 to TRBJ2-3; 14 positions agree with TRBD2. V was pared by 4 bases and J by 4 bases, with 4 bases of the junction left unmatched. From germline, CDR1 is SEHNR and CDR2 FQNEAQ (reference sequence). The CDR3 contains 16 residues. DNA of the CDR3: TGTGCCAGCAGCTCGACTAGCGGGGGGGCGGCAGATACGCAGTATTTT. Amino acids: CASSSTSGGAADTQYF. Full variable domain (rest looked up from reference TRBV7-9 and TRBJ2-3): DTGVSQNPRHKITKRGQNVTFRCDPISEHNRLYWYRQTLGQGPEFLTYFQNEAQLEKSRLLSDRFSAERPKGSFSTLEIQRTEQGDSAMYLCASSSTSGGAADTQYFGPGTRLTVL.

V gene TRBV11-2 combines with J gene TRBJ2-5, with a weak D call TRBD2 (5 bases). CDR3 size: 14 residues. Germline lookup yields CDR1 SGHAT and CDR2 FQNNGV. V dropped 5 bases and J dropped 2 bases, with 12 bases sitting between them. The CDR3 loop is CASSLYEGQETQYF. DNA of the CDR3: TGTGCCAGCAGCCTCTACGAGGGTCAAGAGACCCAGTACTTC.

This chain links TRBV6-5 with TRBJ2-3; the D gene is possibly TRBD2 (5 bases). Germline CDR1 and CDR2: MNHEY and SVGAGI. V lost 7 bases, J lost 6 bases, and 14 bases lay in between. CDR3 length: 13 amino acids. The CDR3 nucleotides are TGTGCCAGCATGGAGGACCTCGGGGATACGCAGTATTTT. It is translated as CASMEDLGDTQYF.

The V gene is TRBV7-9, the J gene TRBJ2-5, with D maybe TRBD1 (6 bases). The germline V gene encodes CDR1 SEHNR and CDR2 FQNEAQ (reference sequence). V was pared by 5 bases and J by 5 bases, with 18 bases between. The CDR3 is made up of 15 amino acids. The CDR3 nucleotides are TGTGCCAGCAGCGACGACAGGTACCCGGGGGAGACCCAGTACTTC. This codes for CASSDDRYPGETQYF.

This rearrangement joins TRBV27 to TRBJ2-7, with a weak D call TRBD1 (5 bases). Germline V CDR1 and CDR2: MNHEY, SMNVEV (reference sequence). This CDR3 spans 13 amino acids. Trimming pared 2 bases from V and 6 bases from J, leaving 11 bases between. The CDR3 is CASSLGVTAEQYF. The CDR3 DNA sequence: TGTGCCAGCAGTTTAGGGGTGACAGCCGAGCAGTACTTC.

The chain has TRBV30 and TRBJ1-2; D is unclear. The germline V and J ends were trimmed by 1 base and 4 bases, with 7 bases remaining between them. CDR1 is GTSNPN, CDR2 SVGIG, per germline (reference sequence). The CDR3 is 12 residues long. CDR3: CAWSAPPYGYTF. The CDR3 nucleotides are TGTGCCTGGAGTGCCCCTCCCTATGGCTACACCTTC.

The CDR3 bases are TGTGCCAGCGGAACGGGACTAAGCAATCAGCCCCAGCATTTT. Amino acids: CASGTGLSNQPQHF. The chain recombines TRBV27 with TRBJ1-5; D perhaps matches TRBD1 (5 bases). CDR3 length equals 14 residues. V was shortened by 8 bases and J by 1 base, with 12 bases between the two germline ends. Germline V gene lookup returns CDR1 MNHEY and CDR2 SMNVEV (reference sequence).

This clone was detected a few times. The CDR3: CASRDGSGTEAFF. The DNA for the CDR3 is TGTGCCAGCAGGGACGGAAGCGGCACTGAAGCTTTCTTT. The chain has TRBV9 and TRBJ1-1; D gene uncertain. Germline loops: CDR1 SGDLS, CDR2 YYNGEE. There are 13 residues in the CDR3. The ends were cut back, 5 bases at V and 4 bases at J, with 12 bases in the middle.

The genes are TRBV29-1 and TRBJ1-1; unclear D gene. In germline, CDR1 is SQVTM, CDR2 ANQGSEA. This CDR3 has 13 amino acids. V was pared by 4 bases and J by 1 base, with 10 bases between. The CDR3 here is CSVGEAQNTEAFF. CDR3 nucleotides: TGCAGCGTTGGAGAAGCCCAGAACACTGAAGCTTTCTTT.

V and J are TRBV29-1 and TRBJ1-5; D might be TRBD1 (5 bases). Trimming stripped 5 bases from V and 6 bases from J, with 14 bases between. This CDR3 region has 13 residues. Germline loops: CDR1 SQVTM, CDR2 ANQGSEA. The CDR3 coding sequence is TGCAGCGTTAGTTCAGGGAGGCGTCAGCCCCAGCATTTT. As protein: CSVSSGRRQPQHF.

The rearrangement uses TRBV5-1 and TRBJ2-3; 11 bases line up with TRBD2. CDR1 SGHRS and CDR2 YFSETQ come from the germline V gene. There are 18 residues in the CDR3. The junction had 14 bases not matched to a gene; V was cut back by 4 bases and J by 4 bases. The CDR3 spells CASSLRLAGPKAADTQYF. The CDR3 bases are TGCGCCAGCAGCCTCAGACTAGCGGGGCCCAAAGCGGCAGATACGCAGTATTTT.

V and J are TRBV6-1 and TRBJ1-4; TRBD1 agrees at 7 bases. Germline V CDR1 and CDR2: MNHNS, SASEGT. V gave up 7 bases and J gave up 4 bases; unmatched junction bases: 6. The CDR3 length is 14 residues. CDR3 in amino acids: CASTPTGLNEKLFF. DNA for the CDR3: TGTGCCAGCACTCCGACAGGGCTTAATGAAAAACTGTTTTTT.

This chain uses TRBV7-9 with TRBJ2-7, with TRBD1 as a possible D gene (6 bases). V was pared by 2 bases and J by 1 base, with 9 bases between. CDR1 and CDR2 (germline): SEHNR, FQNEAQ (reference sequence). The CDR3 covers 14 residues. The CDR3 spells CASSLTTGSYEQYF. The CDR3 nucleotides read TGTGCCAGCAGCTTAACGACAGGATCCTACGAGCAGTACTTC.

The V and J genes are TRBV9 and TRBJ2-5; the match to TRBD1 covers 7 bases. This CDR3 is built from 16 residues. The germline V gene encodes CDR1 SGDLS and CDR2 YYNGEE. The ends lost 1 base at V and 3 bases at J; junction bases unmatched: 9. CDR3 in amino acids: CASSVMTGSREETQYF. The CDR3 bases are TGTGCCAGCAGCGTAATGACAGGGAGCCGTGAAGAGACCCAGTACTTC.